The clone carrying this T cell receptor (beta chain) was detected many times. These data originate in a study of CD8 T cells in ankylosing spondylitis. TCRdb itself ran the 5' RACE reads through MiXCR, one entry per CDR3 protein. The sample lists about 210,000 distinct CDR3 sequences, under 8.5% occurring once. J gave up 4 bases and V 7 bases, and 6 bases lay outside the gene matches. CDR1 is SEHNR and CDR2 is FQNEAQ in the germline V gene (reference sequence). This CDR3 is built from 13 residues. V gene TRBV7-9 combines with J gene TRBJ1-1; TRBD1 matches at 7 bases. This TCR derives from a female donor with ankylosing spondylitis or in good health (not recorded which). Sequencing was performed on blood, either unsorted or a sorted T cell fraction (not recorded which). CDR3 nucleotide sequence: TGTGCCAGCACCAGGGGGGGTGGCACTGAAGCTTTCTTT. Translating gives CASTRGGGTEAFF.